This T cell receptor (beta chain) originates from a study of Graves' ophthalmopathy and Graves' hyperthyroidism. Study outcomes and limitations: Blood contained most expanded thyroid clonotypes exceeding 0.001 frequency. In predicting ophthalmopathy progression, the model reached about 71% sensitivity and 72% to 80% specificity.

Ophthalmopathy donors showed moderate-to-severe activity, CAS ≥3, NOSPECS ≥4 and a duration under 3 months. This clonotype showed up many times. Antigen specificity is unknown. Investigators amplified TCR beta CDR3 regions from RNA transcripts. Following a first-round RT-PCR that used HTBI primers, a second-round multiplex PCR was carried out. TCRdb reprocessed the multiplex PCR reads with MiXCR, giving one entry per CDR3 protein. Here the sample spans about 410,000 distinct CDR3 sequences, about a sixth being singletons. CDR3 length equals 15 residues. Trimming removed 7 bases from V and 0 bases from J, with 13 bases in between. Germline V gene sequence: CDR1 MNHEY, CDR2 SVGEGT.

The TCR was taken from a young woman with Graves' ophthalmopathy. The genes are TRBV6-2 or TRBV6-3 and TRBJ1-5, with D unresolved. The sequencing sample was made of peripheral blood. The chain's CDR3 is CASTLSFNSNQPQHF. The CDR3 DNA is TGTGCCAGCACCCTAAGTTTCAATAGCAATCAGCCCCAGCATTTT.